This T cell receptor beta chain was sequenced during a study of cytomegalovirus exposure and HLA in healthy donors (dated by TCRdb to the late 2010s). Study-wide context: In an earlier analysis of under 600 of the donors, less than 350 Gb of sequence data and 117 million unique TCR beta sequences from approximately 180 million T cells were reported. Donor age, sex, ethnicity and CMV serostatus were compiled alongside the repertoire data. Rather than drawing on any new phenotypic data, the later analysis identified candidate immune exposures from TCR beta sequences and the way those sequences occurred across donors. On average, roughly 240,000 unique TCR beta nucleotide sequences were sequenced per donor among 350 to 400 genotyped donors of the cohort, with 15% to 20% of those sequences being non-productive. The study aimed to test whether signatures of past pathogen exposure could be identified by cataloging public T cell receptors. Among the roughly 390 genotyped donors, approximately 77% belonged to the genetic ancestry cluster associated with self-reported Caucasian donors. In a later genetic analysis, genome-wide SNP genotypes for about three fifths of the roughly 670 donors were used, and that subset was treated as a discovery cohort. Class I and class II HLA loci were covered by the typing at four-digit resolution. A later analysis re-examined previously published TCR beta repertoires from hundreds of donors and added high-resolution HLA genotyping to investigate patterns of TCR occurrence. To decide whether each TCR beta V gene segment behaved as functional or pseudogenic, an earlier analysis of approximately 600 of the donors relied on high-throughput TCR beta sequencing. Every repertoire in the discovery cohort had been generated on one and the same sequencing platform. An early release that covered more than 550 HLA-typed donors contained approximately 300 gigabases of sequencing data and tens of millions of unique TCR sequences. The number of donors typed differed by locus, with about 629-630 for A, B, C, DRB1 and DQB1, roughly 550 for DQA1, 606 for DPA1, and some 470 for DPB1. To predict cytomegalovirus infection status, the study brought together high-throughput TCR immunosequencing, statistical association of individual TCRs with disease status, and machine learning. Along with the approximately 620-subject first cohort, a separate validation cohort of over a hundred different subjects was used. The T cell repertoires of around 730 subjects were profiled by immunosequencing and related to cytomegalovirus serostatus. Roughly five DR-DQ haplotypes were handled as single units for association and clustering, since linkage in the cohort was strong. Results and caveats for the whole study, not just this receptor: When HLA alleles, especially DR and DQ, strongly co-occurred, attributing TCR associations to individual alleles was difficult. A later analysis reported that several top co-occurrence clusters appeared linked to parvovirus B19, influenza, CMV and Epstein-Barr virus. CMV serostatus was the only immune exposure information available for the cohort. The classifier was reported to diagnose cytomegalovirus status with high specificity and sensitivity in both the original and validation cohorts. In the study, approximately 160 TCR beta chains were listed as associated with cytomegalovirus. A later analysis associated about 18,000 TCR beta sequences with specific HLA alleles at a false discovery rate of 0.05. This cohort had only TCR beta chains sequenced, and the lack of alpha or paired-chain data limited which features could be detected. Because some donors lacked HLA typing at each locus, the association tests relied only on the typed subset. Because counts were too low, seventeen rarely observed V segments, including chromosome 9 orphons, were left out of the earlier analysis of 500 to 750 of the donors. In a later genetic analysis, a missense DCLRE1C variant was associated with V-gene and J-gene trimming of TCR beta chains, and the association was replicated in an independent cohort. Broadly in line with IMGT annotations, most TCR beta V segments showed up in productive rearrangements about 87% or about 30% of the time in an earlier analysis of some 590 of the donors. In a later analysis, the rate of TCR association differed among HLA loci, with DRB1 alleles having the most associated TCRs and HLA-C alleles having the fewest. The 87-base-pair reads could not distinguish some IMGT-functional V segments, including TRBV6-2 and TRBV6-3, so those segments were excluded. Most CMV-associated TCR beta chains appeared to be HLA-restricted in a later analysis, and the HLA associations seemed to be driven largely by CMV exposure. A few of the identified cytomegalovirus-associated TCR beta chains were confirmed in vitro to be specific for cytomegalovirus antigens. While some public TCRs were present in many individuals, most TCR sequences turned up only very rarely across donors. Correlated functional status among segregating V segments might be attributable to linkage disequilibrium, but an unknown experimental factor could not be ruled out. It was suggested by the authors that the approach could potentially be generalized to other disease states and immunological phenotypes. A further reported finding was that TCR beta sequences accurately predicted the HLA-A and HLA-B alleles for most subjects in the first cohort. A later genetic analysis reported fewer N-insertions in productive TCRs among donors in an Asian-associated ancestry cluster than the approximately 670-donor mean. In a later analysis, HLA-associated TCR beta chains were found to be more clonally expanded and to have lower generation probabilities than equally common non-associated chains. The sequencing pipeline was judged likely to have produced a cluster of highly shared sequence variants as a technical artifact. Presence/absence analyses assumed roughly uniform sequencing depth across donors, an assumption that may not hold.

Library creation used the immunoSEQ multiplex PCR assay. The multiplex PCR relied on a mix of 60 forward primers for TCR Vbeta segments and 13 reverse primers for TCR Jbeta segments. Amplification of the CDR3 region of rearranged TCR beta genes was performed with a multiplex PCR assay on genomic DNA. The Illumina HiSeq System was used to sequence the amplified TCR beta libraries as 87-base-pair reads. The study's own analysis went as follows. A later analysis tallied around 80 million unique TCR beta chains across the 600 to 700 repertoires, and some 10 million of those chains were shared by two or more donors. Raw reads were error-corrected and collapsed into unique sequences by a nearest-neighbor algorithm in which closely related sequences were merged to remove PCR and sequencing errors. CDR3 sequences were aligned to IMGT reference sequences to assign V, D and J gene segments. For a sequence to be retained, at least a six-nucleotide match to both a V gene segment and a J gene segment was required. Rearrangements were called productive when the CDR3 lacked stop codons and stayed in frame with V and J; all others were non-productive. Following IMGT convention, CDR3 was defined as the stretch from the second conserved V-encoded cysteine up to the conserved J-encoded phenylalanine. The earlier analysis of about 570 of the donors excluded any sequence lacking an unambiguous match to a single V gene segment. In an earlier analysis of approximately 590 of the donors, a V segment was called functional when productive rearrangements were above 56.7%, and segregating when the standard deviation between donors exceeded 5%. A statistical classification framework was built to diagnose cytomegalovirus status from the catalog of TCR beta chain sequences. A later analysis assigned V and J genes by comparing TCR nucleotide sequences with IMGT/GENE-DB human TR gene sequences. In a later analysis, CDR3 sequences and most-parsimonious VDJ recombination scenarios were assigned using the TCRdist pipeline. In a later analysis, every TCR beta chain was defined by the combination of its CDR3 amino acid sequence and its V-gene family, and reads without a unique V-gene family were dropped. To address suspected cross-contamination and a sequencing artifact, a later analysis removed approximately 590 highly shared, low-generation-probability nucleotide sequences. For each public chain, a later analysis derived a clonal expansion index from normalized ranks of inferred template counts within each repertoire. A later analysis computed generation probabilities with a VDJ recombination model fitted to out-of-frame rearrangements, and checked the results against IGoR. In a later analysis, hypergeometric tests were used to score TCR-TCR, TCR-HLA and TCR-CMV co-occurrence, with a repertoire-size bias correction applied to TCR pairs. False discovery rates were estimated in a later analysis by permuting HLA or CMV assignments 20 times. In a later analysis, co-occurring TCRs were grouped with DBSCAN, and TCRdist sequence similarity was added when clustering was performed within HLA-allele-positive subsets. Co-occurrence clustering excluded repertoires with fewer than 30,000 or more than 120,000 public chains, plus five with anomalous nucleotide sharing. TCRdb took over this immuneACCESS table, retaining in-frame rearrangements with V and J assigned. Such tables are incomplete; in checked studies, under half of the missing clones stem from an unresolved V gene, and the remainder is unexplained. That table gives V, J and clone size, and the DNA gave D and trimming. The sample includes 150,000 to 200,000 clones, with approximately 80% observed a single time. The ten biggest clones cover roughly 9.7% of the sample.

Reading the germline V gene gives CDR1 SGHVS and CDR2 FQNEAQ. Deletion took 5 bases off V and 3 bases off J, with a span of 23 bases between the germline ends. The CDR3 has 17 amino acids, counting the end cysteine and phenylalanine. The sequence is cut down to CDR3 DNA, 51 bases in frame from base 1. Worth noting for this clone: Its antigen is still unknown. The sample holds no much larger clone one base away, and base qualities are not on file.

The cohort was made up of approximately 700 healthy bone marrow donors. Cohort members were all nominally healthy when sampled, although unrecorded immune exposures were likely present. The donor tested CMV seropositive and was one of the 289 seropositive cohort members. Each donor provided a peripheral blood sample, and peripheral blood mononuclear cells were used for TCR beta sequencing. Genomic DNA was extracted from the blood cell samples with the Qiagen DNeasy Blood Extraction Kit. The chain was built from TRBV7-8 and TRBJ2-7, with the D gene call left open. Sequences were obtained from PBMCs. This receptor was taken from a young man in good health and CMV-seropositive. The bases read TGTGCCAGCAGCCCCATCAAGAGTACAGCTAACAACTACGAGCAGTACTTC. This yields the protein CASSPIKSTANNYEQYF.